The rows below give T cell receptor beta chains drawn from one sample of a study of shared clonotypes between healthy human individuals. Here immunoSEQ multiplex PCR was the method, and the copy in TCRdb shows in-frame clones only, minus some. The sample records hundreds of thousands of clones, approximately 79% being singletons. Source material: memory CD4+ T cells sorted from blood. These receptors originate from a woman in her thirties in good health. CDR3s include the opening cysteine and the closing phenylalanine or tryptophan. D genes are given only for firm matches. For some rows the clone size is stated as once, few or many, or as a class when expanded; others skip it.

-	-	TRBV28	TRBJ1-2	TGTGCCAGCAGGCCAGCTAACTATGGCTACACCTTC	CASRPANYGYTF
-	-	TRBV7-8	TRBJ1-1	TGTGCCAGCAGCTTAGCGAGGGCAGGGATTATGAACACTGAAGCTTTCTTT	CASSLARAGIMNTEAFF
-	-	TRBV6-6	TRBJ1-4	TGTGCCAGCAGTAGTCAGGGGCCAACTAATGAAAAACTGTTTTTT	CASSSQGPTNEKLFF
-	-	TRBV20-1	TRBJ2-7	TGCAGTGCTAGAGACGGACAGACGCCGTACTTC	CSARDGQTPYF
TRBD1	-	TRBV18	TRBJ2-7	TGTGCCAGCTCACCAGGGACAGGGTGGACCTACGAGCAGTACTTC	CASSPGTGWTYEQYF
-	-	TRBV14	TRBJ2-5	TGTGCCAGCAGCCAGGGCCAAGAGACCCAGTACTTC	CASSQGQETQYF
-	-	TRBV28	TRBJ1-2	TGTGCCAGCAGTGAACAGGGTTTCGGCTACACCTTC	CASSEQGFGYTF
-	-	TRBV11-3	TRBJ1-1	TGTGCCAGCAGCTCTGCCCGTAACTCTGAAGCTTTCTTT	CASSSARNSEAFF
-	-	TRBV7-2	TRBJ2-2	TGTGCCAGCAGCCCGTACGGGTCCGGGGAGCTGTTTTTT	CASSPYGSGELFF
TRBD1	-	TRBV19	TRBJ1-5	TGTGCCAGTAGTATCCTGACAGGGAGCAATCAGCCCCAGCATTTT	CASSILTGSNQPQHF
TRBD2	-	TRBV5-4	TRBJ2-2	TGTGCCAGCAGTCGGGGACTAGCGGGGGGCACCGGGGAGCTGTTTTTT	CASSRGLAGGTGELFF
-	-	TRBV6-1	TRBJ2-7	TGTGCCACAGGATCCGGGAGCGCCAATTCCTACGAGCAGTACTTC	CATGSGSANSYEQYF
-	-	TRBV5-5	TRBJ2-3	TGTGCCAGCAGCAAGCTTATCGATACGCAGTATTTT	CASSKLIDTQYF
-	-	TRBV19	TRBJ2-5	TGTGCCAGTAGTAGTGAGAGTGAGACCCAGTACTTC	CASSSESETQYF
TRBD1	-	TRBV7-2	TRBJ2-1	TGTGCCAGCAGCATCGGACAGGGCTCCTACAATGAGCAGTTCTTC	CASSIGQGSYNEQFF
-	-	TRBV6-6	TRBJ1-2	TGTGCCAGCAGTCAACTAGCCACCTCAACCTTC	CASSQLATSTF
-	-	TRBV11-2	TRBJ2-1	TGTGCCAGCAGCCCCGCCTACAATGAGCAGTTCTTC	CASSPAYNEQFF
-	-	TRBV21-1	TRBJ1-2	TGTGCCAGCAGCAAACTGGGCGGAACAGGGAGGAAAAACTATGGCTACACCTTC	CASSKLGGTGRKNYGYTF
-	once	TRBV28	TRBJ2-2	TGTGCCAGCAGTCCGCGGCCCGGCACCTCGGGCACCGGGGAGCTGTTTTTT	CASSPRPGTSGTGELFF
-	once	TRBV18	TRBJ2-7	TGTGCCAGCTCCCGGGGGACCGAGGATAACTACGAGCAGTACTTC	CASSRGTEDNYEQYF
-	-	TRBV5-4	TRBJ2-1	TGTGCCAGCAGTCCTGGACCGACGGACGCCTTCTACAATGAGCAGTTCTTC	CASSPGPTDAFYNEQFF
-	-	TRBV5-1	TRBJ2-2	TGCGCCAGCGCCCCGAGGGACCTCGGGGGCACCGGGGAGCTGTTTTTT	CASAPRDLGGTGELFF
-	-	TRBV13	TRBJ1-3	TGTGCCAGCAGCTTTTCCGGAAACACCATATATTTT	CASSFSGNTIYF
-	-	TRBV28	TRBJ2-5	TGTGCCAGCATCCGGGGGGCCTCCATGGGAGTTGCGACCCAGTACTTC	CASIRGASMGVATQYF
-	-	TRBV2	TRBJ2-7	TGTGCCAGCAGTGATATTTGGGGTTTGAGCTACGAGCAGTACTTC	CASSDIWGLSYEQYF
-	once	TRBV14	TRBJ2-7	TGTGCCAGCAGCCAAGTAATGAGTTCCTACGAGCAGTACTTC	CASSQVMSSYEQYF
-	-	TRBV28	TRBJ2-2	TGTGCCAGCAGTTTGGAAGGGACCGGGGAGCTGTTTTTT	CASSLEGTGELFF
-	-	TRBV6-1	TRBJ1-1	TGTGCCAGCAGATCCGATCGGGTGCCGAACACTGAAGCTTTCTTT	CASRSDRVPNTEAFF
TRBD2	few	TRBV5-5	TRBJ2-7	TGTGCCAGCAGTCTAGCGGGAACAAGCTCCTACGAGCAGTACTTC	CASSLAGTSSYEQYF
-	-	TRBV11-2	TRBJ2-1	TGTGCCAGCAGCTTAGCACTGTACAATGAGCAGTTCTTC	CASSLALYNEQFF
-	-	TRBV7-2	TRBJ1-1	TGTGCCAGCAGTTTTAGCGGATATATGAACACTGAAGCTTTCTTT	CASSFSGYMNTEAFF
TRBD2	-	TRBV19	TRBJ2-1	TGTGCCAGTAGTATCACGGCGGGAGGGATCAATGAGCAGTTCTTC	CASSITAGGINEQFF
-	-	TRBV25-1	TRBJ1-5	TGTGCCAGCAGTGAAACCTCGGGCCAGCCCCAGCATTTT	CASSETSGQPQHF
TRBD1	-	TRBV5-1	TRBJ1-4	TGCGCCAGCAGCCCATCCTTGACAGGGGGCCTTATTGCAACTAATGAAAAACTGTTTTTT	CASSPSLTGGLIATNEKLFF
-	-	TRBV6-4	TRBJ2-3	TGTGCCAGCAGTATCGGACACACTAGCACAGGTACGCAGTATTTT	CASSIGHTSTGTQYF
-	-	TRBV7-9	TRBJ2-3	TGTGCCAGCAGCTTCTTGGACTCGACAGATACGCAGTATTTT	CASSFLDSTDTQYF
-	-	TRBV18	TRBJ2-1	TGTGCCAGCTCACCACGGCGGGCCACCTACAATGAGCAGTTCTTC	CASSPRRATYNEQFF
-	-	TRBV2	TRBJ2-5	TGTGCCAGCAGAGGTAGCTACTCGGAGACCCAGTACTTC	CASRGSYSETQYF
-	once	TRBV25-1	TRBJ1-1	TGTGCCAGCAGTGATGGTCAGAGTGACACTGAAGCTTTCTTT	CASSDGQSDTEAFF
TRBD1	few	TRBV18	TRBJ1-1	TGTGCCAGCTCACTGGGACAGGGTATATCGGAAGCTTTCTTT	CASSLGQGISEAFF
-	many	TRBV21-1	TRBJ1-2	TGTGCCAGCAGCAAGCCGCTGATAAACGTGAGGGGCGCCCCCCCTTATGGCTACACCTTC	CASSKPLINVRGAPPYGYTF
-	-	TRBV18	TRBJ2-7	TGTGCCAGCTCACCTCACAGGGTGGGCTACGAGCAGTACTTC	CASSPHRVGYEQYF
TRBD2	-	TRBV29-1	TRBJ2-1	TGCAGCGAGGGGACTAGCGGGAGTAGTCATGAGCAGTTCTTC	CSEGTSGSSHEQFF
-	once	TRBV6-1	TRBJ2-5	TGTGCCAGCAGTGAAGTCGACGAAGAGACCCAGTACTTC	CASSEVDEETQYF
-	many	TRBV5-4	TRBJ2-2	TGTGCCAGCAGCTTGGGGCGGGGTACGAACACCGGGGAGCTGTTTTTT	CASSLGRGTNTGELFF
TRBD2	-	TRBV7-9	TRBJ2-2	TGTGCCAGCAGCTCCACTAGCGGGAGTTACACCGGGGAGCTGTTTTTT	CASSSTSGSYTGELFF
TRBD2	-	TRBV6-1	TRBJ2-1	TGTGCCAGCAAGAGCGGGAGCTACAATGAGCAGTTCTTC	CASKSGSYNEQFF